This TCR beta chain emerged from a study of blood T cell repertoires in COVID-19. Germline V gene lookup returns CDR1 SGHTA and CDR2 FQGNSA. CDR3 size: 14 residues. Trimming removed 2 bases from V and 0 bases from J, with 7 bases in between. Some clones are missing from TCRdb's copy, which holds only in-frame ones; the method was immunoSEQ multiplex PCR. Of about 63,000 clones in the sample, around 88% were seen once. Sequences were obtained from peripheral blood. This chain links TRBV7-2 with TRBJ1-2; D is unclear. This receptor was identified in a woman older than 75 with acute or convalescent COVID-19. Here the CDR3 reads CASSLWQTNYGYTF. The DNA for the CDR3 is TGTGCCAGCAGCTTATGGCAGACTAACTATGGCTACACCTTC.